Each of the 15 T cell receptor beta chains below was sequenced from the same sample in a study of cytomegalovirus exposure and HLA in healthy donors. Both 60 Vbeta primers and 13 Jbeta primers went into the PCR. The assay was immunoSEQ multiplex PCR, and TCRdb's table has in-frame clones only and misses some. The sample carries about 110,000 clones, about 80% recorded once. Sequencing input: PBMCs. The receptors were gathered from a woman aged 50 to 65 in good health and CMV-seropositive.

The chain links TRBV6-6 to TRBJ1-5, with 7 bases identical to TRBD1. The CDR3 runs to 15 residues. After removal of 2 bases from V and 2 bases from J, the junction contained 3 bases not matched to a gene. Germline CDR1 and CDR2: MNHNY and SVGAGI (reference sequence). CDR3 coding DNA: TGTGCCAGCAGTTACATTACAGGGGGCAATCAGCCCCAGCATTTT. It translates to CASSYITGGNQPQHF.

V and J are TRBV19 and TRBJ2-3, with 8 nucleotides matching TRBD1. The CDR3 totals 15 residues. V was clipped by 5 bases and J by 4 bases; unmatched bases: 8. Germline loops: CDR1 LNHDA, CDR2 SQIVND (reference sequence). The CDR3 spells CASSAAGGVADTQYF. The CDR3 DNA follows: TGTGCCAGTAGTGCCGCAGGGGGCGTCGCAGATACGCAGTATTTT.

This clone was seen a handful of times. The chain carries TRBV29-1 and TRBJ1-4, with D maybe TRBD1 (5 bases). The V end was cut by 6 bases, the J end by 4 bases, with 15 bases between. Germline loops: CDR1 SQVTM, CDR2 ANQGSEA. CDR3 length equals 14 residues. Written as DNA, the CDR3 is TGCAGCGTCCTCGGGGGGAGGATTAATGAAAAACTGTTTTTT. Translation gives CSVLGGRINEKLFF.

V usage is TRBV4-1 and J usage is TRBJ2-7; 7 bases match TRBD2. The CDR3 is made up of 16 amino acids. V was clipped by 1 base and J by 1 base; unmatched bases: 7. The germline V gene encodes CDR1 MGHRA and CDR2 YSYEKL. CDR3 sequence reads: CASSQVGGEGSYEQYF. The CDR3 DNA sequence: TGCGCCAGCAGCCAAGTTGGTGGGGAGGGATCCTACGAGCAGTACTTC.

This clone was counted a single time. The J gene is TRBJ2-1, the V gene TRBV5-5; possibly TRBD2 for D (6 bases). The CDR3 extends over 13 amino acids. V was trimmed by 2 bases and J by 4 bases, leaving 7 bases between them. Germline values: CDR1 SGHKS, CDR2 YYEKEE (reference sequence). CDR3 sequence reads: CASSFREYNEQFF. The CDR3 DNA sequence: TGTGCCAGCAGCTTTCGGGAGTACAATGAGCAGTTCTTC.

The table lists this clone with a few counts. J is TRBJ2-2 and V is TRBV27; D is possibly TRBD2 (6 bases). There are 16 residues in the CDR3. CDR1 is MNHEY, CDR2 SMNVEV, per germline (reference sequence). V shed 7 bases and J shed 3 bases, with 18 bases lying between them. The CDR3 nucleotides are TGTGCCAGCACCTCGACCCGGGACTCCCACACCGGGGAGCTGTTTTTT. Amino acids: CASTSTRDSHTGELFF.

This rearrangement joins TRBV19 to TRBJ2-7, with D unclear. The CDR3 has 10 amino acids. V lost 9 bases to trimming and J lost 3 bases, with 6 bases between them. From germline, CDR1 is LNHDA and CDR2 SQIVND (reference sequence). CDR3 sequence reads: CASQIYEQYF. DNA for the CDR3: TGTGCCAGCCAAATCTACGAGCAGTACTTC.

Details on this clone: One end of the junction is discordant with germline, which a read error may explain. The rearrangement links TRBV7-9 to TRBJ2-7; TRBD1 matches 8 bases. The CDR3 runs to 16 residues. The germline V gene has CDR1 SEHNR and CDR2 FQNEAQ (reference sequence). CDR3 bases: TGTTCCAGCAGCGCCCCTCGGACAGGGCTAACCTACGAGCAGTACTTC. Translation: CSSSAPRTGLTYEQYF.

The J gene is TRBJ1-1, the V gene TRBV10-3, with D maybe TRBD1 (5 bases). The germline gives CDR1 ENHRY, CDR2 SYGVKD. CDR3 length: 14 residues. The V gene lost 0 bases and the J gene lost 0 bases, with 5 bases spanning the gap. The chain's CDR3 is CAISESTVNTEAFF. The DNA of the CDR3 is TGTGCCATCAGTGAGTCGACAGTGAACACTGAAGCTTTCTTT.

V usage is TRBV10-3 and J usage is TRBJ2-5; D perhaps matches TRBD1 (6 bases). The V end lost 3 bases, the J end lost 2 bases, and 10 bases lay between the germline ends. The CDR3 covers 14 residues. Germline CDR1 and CDR2: ENHRY and SYGVKD. CDR3 sequence (DNA): TGTGCCATCAGTGATCCCAGGGGACAAGAGACCCAGTACTTC. Translated, it gives CAISDPRGQETQYF.

This clone turned up a few times. The chain links TRBV4-3 to TRBJ2-1; maybe TRBD2 (5 bases). This CDR3 is 16 amino acids long. Germline values: CDR1 LGHNA, CDR2 YSLEER. V was cut by 0 bases and J by 9 bases, with 18 bases left in between. CDR3 bases: TGCGCCAGCAGCCAAGATCCCCCGGCGAGCGGAGGTGAGCAGTTCTTC. Residues: CASSQDPPASGGEQFF.

The chain has TRBV27 and TRBJ2-1, with D possibly matching TRBD2 (6 bases). V was clipped by 2 bases and J by 4 bases, with 12 bases between them. The CDR3 extends over 15 amino acids. Germline CDR1 MNHEY, CDR2 SMNVEV (reference sequence). The DNA of the CDR3 is TGTGCCAGCAGTTTACGCCACGGGGGATACAATGAGCAGTTCTTC. The encoded protein is CASSLRHGGYNEQFF.

V is TRBV7-3 and J is TRBJ2-1, with D perhaps matching TRBD1 (5 bases). Germline V gives CDR1 SGHTA, CDR2 FQGTGA. V dropped 1 base and J dropped 6 bases, with 7 bases sitting between them. This CDR3 region has 13 residues. The CDR3 protein is CASSLSQGNEQFF. The DNA for the CDR3 is TGTGCCAGCAGCTTAAGTCAGGGCAATGAGCAGTTCTTC.

This chain connects TRBV19 to TRBJ2-1; 9 nucleotides agree with TRBD2. V lost 5 bases to trimming and J lost 7 bases; unmatched junction nucleotides: 9. This CDR3 comprises 15 residues. Germline CDR1 is LNHDA and CDR2 is SQIVND (reference sequence). In DNA, the CDR3 is TGTGCCAGTAGTCCTAGCGGGGCTAGGGGAAATGAGCAGTTCTTC. Residues: CASSPSGARGNEQFF.

The rearrangement links TRBV7-9 to TRBJ2-7; 7 bases fit TRBD1. The length of the CDR3 is 14 residues. Trimming took 3 bases from V and 6 from J; bases not matched to a gene: 8. The germline gives CDR1 SEHNR, CDR2 FQNEAQ (reference sequence). The DNA of the CDR3 is TGTGCCAGCAGCTTTGAGAAGGGGGCAGCCGAGCAGTACTTC. This translates into CASSFEKGAAEQYF.